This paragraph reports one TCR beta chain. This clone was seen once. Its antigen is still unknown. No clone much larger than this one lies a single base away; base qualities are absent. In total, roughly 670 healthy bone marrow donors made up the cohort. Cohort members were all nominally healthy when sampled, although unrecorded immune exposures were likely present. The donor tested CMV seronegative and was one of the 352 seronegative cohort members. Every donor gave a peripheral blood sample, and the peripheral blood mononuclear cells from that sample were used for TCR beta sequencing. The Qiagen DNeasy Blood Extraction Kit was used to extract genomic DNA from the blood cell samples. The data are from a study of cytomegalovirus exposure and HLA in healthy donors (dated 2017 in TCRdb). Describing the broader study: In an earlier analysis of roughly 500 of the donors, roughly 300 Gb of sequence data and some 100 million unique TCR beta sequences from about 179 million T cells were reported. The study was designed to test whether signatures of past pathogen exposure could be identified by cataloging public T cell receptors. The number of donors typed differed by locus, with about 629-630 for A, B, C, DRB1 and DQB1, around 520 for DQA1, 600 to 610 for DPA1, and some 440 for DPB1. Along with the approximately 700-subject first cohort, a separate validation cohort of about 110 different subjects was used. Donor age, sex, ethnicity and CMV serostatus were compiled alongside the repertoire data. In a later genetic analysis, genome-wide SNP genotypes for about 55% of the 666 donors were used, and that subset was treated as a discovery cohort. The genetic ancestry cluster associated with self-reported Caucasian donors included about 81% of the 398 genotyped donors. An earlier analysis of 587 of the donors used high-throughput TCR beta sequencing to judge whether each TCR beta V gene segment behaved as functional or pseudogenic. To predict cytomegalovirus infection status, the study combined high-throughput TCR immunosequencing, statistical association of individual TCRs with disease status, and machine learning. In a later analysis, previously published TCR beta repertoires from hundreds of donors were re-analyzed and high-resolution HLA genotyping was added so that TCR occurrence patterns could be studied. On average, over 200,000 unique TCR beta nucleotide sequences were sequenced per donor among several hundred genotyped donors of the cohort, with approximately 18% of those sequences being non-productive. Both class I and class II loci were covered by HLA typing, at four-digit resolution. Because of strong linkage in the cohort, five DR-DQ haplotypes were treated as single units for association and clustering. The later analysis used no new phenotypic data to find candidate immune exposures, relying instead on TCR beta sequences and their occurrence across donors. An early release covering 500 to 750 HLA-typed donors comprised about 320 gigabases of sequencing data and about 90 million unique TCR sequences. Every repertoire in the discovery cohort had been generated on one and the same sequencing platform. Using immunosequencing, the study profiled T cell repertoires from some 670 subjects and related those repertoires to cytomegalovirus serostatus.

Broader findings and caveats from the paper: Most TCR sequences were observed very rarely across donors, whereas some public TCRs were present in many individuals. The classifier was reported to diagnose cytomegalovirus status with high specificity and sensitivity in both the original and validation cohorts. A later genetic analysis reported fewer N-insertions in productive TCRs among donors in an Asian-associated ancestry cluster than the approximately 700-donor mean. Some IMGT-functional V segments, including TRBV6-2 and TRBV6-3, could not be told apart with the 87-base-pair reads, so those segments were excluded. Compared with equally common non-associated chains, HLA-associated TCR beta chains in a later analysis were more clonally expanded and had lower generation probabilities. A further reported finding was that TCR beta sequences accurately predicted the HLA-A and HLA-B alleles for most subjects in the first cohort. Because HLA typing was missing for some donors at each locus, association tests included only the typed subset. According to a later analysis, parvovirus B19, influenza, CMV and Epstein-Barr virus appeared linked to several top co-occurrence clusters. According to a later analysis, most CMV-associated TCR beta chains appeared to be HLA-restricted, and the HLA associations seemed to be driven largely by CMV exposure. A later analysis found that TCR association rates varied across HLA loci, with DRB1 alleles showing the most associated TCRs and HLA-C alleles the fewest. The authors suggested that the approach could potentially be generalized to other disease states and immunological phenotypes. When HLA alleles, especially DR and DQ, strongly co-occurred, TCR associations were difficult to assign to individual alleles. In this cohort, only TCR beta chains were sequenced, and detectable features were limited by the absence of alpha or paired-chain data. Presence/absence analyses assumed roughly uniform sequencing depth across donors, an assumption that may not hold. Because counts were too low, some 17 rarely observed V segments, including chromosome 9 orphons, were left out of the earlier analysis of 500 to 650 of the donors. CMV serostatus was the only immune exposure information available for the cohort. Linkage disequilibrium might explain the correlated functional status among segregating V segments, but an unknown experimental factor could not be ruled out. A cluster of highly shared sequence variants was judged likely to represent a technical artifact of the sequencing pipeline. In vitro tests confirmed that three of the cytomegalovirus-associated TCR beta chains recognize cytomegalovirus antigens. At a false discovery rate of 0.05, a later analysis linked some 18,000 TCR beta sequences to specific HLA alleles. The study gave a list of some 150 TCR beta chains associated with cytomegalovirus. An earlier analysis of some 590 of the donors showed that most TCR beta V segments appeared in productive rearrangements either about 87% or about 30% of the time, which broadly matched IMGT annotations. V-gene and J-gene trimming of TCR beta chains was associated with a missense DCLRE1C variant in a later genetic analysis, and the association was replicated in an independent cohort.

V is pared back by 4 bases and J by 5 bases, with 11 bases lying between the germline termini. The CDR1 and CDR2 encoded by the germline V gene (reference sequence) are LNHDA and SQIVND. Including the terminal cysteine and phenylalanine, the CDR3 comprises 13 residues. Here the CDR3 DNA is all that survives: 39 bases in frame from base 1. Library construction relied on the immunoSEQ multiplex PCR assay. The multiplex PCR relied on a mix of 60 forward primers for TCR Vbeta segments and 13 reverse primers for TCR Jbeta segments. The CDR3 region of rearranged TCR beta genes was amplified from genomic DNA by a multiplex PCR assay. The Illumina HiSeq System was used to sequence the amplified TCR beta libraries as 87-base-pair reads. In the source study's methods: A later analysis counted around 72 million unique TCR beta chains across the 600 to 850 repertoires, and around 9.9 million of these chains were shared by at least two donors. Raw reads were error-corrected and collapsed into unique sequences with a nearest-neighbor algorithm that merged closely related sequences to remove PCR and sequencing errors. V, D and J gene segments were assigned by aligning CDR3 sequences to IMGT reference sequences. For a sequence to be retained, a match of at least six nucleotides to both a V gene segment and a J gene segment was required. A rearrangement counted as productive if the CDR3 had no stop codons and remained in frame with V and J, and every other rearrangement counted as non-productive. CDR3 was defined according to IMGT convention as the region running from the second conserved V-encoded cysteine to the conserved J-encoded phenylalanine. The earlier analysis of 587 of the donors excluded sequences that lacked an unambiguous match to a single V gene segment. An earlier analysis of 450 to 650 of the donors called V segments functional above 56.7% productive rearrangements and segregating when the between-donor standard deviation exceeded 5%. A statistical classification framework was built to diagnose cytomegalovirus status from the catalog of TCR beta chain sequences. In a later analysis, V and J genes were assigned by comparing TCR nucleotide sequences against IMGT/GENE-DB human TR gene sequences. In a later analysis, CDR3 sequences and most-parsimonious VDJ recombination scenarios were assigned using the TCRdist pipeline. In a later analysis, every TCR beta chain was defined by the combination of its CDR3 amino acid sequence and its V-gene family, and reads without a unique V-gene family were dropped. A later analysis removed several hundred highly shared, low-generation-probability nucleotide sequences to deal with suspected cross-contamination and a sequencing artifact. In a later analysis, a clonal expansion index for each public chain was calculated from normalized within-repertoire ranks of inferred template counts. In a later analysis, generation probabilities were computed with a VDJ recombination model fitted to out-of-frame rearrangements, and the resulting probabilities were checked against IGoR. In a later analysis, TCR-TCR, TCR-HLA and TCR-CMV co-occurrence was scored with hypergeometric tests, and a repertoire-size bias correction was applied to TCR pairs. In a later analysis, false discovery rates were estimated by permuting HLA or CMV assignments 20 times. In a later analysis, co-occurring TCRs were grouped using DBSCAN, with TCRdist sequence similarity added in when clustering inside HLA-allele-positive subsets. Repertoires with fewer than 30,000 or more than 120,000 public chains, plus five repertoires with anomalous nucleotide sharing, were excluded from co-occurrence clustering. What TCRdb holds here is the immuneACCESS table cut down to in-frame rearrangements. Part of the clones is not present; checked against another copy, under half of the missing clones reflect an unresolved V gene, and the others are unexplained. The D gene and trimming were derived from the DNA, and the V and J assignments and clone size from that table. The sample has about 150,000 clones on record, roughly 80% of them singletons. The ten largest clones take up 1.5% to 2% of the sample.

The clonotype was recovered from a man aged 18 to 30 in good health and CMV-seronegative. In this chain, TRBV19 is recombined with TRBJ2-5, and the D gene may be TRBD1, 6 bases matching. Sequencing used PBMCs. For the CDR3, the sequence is CASSTSGVETQYF. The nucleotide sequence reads TGTGCCAGTAGTACATCAGGGGTTGAGACCCAGTACTTC.